The 4 T cell receptor beta chains reported below all come from one sample, sequenced in a study of cytomegalovirus exposure and HLA in healthy donors. Researchers ran the PCR with 60 Vbeta and 13 Jbeta primers. The assay was immunoSEQ multiplex PCR, and TCRdb's table has in-frame clones only and misses some. The repertoire includes roughly 60,000 clones, 70% to 80% of them detected once, and roughly 3.3% sits in the top ten. Specimen: PBMCs. These receptors all stem from a woman aged 40 to 49 in good health and CMV-seropositive.

The chain employs TRBV7-9 and TRBJ1-6; a weak D match, TRBD1 (5 bases). The CDR3 is 13 amino acids. Per the germline V gene, CDR1 is SEHNR and CDR2 is FQNEAQ (reference sequence). The V end lost 8 bases, the J end lost 15 bases, and 20 bases lay between the germline ends. The CDR3 sequence is CASGNRQGGLLHF. CDR3 in DNA: TGTGCCAGCGGAAATAGGCAGGGAGGACTCCTCCACTTT.

V gene TRBV11-3 combines with J gene TRBJ1-1, with 8 bases that match TRBD1. J gave up 1 base and V 6 bases, and 7 bases lay outside the gene matches. The CDR3 spans 15 residues. Germline CDR1 reads SGHNT; CDR2 reads YENEEA. CDR3 sequence reads: CASSFSTGGNTEAFF. The DNA of the CDR3 is TGTGCCAGCAGTTTTTCTACAGGGGGGAACACTGAAGCTTTCTTT.

The rearrangement uses TRBV4-1 and TRBJ1-2, with D possibly being TRBD1 (6 bases). V was cut by 1 base and J by 9 bases, with 15 bases left in between. Germline V gives CDR1 MGHRA, CDR2 YSYEKL. This CDR3 comprises 14 residues. The CDR3 loop reads CASSQGDGQSSYTF. CDR3 DNA sequence: TGCGCCAGCAGCCAAGGTGATGGACAGTCCAGCTACACCTTC.

The V gene is TRBV4-1, the J gene TRBJ1-2; TRBD1 agrees at 8 bases. CDR3 length: 15 residues. V lost 0 bases to trimming and J lost 4 bases; unmatched junction nucleotides: 4. CDR1 and CDR2 (germline): MGHRA, YSYEKL. The chain's CDR3 is CASSQDRGRGYGYTF. In nucleotides, the CDR3 is TGCGCCAGCAGCCAAGACAGGGGGCGAGGCTATGGCTACACCTTC.